This T cell receptor (beta chain) was observed in a study of blood T cell repertoires in COVID-19. Measured with immunoSEQ multiplex PCR; TCRdb has only the in-frame clones, and not every one. The sample carries fewer than 110,000 clones, roughly 90% recorded once. CDR3 length: 14 residues. The junction had 5 bases not matched to a gene; V was cut back by 2 bases and J by 4 bases. Germline assignment: CDR1 GTSNPN and CDR2 SVGIG (reference sequence). The specimen was peripheral blood. This receptor was obtained from a man aged 35 to 55 with active or convalescent COVID-19. The chain has TRBV30 and TRBJ1-2; 9 bases line up with TRBD1. CDR3 coding DNA: TGTGCCTGGAGTTTGGGGACAGGGAGCTATGGCTACACCTTC. Encoded protein: CAWSLGTGSYGYTF.